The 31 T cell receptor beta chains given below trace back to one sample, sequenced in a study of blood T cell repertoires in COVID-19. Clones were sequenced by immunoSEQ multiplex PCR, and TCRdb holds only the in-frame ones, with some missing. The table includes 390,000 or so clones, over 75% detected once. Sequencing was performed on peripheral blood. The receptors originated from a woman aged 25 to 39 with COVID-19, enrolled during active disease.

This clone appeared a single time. The CDR3 DNA reads as TGTGCCAGCAGCTCCCATAACACTGAAGCTTTCTTT. This sequence encodes CASSSHNTEAFF. J is TRBJ1-1 and V is TRBV5-6; D unclear. The CDR3 length is 12 residues. The germline V gene has CDR1 SGHDT and CDR2 YYEEEE. V shed 3 bases and J shed 2 bases, with 5 bases lying between them.

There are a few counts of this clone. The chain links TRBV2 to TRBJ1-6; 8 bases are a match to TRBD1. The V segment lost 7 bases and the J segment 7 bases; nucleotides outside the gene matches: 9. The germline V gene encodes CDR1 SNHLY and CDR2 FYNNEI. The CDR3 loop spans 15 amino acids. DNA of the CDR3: TGTGCCAGCATCCCCGACAGGGGTTACAATTCACCCCTCCACTTT. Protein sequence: CASIPDRGYNSPLHF. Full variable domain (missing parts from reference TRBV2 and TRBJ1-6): EPEVTQTPSHQVTQMGQEVILRCVPISNHLYFYWYRQILGQKVEFLVSFYNNEISEKSEIFDDQFSVERPDGSNFTLKIRSTKLEDSAMYFCASIPDRGYNSPLHFGNGTRLTVT.

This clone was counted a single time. The CDR3 nucleotides read TGCGCCAGCAGCCAAGATCGTCGCGGGTGCCTGTACTTC. The encoded protein is CASSQDRRGCLYF. The gene calls are TRBV4-3 and TRBJ2-7; D may be TRBD2 (5 bases). Germline CDR1 LGHNA, CDR2 YSLEER. This CDR3 has 13 amino acids. Trimming removed 0 bases at V and 12 bases at J, with 15 bases between.

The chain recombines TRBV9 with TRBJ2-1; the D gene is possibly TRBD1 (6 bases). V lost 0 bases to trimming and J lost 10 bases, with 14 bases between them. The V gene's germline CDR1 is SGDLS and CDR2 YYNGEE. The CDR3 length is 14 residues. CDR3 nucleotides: TGTGCCAGCAGCGTAGAGGTCTCGGGACACGAGCAGTTCTTC. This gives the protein CASSVEVSGHEQFF.

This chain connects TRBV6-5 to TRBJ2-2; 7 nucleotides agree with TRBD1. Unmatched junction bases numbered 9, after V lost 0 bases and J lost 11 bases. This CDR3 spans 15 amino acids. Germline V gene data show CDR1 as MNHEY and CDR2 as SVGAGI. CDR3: CASSYSRRDSLELFF. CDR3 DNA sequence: TGTGCCAGCAGTTACTCACGACGGGACAGCCTCGAGCTGTTTTTT.

CDR3: CASSPTGTSGKIDTQYF. CDR3 DNA: TGTGCCAGCAGCCCAACCGGGACTAGCGGGAAAATAGATACGCAGTATTTT. The rearrangement joins TRBV9 to TRBJ2-3; TRBD2 matches 13 bases. V lost 4 bases, J lost 5 bases, and 10 bases stayed unmatched. Germline V gives CDR1 SGDLS, CDR2 YYNGEE. The CDR3 is 17 residues long.

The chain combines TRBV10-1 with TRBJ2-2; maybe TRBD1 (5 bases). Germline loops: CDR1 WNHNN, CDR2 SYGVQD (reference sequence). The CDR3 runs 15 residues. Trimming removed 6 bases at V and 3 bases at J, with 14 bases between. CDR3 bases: TGCGCCAGCAGGTCTACAGGCGAGGACACCGGGGAGCTGTTTTTT. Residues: CASRSTGEDTGELFF.

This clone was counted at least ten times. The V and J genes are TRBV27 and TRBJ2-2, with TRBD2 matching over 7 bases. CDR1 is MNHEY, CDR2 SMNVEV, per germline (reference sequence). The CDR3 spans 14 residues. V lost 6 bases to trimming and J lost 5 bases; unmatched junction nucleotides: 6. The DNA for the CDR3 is TGTGCCAGCAGGGCGGGAGCAGAGACCGGGGAGCTGTTTTTT. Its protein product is CASRAGAETGELFF.

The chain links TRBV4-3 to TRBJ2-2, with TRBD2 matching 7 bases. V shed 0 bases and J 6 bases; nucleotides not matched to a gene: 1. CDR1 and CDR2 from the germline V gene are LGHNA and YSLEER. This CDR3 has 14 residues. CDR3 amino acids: CASSQDRGAGELFF. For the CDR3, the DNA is TGCGCCAGCAGCCAAGACCGGGGGGCCGGGGAGCTGTTTTTT.

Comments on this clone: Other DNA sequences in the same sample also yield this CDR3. In DNA form, the CDR3 reads TGTGCCAGTAGTTTAGGGGGCACAGCGAACACCGGGGAGCTGTTTTTT. Its translation: CASSLGGTANTGELFF. The rearrangement uses TRBV19 and TRBJ2-2; 7 bases fit TRBD1. The CDR3 loop spans 16 amino acids. The germline V gene encodes CDR1 LNHDA and CDR2 SQIVND (reference sequence). V shed 5 bases and J 0 bases; nucleotides not matched to a gene: 6. Filled out from reference TRBV19 and TRBJ2-2, the complete variable domain reads DGGITQSPKYLFRKEGQNVTLSCEQNLNHDAMYWYRQDPGQGLRLIYYSQIVNDFQKGDIAEGYSVSREKKESFPLTVTSAQKNPTAFYLCASSLGGTANTGELFFGEGSRLTVL.

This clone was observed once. CDR3: CASSQYKDSSPPYGYTF. The CDR3 DNA is TGTGCCAGCAGCCAATACAAGGACAGCTCGCCCCCCTATGGCTACACCTTC. This chain connects TRBV2 to TRBJ1-2; D might be TRBD1 (6 bases). CDR1 and CDR2 (germline): SNHLY, FYNNEI. V lost 6 bases and J 4 bases, leaving 24 bases between the germline ends. The CDR3 totals 17 residues. The complete variable domain, with remaining parts taken from reference TRBV2 and TRBJ1-2, reads EPEVTQTPSHQVTQMGQEVILRCVPISNHLYFYWYRQILGQKVEFLVSFYNNEISEKSEIFDDQFSVERPDGSNFTLKIRSTKLEDSAMYFCASSQYKDSSPPYGYTFGSGTRLTVV.

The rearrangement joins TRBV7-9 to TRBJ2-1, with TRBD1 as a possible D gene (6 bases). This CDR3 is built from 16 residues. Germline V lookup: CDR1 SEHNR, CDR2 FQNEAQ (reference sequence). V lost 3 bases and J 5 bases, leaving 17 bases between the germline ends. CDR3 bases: TGTGCCAGCAGCTTCCGGAAAGGGGGTATAGACAATGAGCAGTTCTTC. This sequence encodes CASSFRKGGIDNEQFF.

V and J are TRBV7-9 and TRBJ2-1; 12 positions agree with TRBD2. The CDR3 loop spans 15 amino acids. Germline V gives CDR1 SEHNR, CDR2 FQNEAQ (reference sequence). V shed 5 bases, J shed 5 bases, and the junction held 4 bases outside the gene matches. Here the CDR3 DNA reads TGTGCCAGCAGCGCTAGCGGGAGGGGGCACAATGAGCAGTTCTTC. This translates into CASSASGRGHNEQFF. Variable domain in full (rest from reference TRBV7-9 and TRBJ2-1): DTGVSQNPRHKITKRGQNVTFRCDPISEHNRLYWYRQTLGQGPEFLTYFQNEAQLEKSRLLSDRFSAERPKGSFSTLEIQRTEQGDSAMYLCASSASGRGHNEQFFGPGTRLTVL.

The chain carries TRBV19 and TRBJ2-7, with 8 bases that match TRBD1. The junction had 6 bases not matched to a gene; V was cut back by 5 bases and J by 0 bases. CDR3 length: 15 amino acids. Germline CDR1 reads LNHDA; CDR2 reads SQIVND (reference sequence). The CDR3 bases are TGTGCCAGTAGTCTGGACAGGGTGAGCTCCTACGAGCAGTACTTC. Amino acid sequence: CASSLDRVSSYEQYF.

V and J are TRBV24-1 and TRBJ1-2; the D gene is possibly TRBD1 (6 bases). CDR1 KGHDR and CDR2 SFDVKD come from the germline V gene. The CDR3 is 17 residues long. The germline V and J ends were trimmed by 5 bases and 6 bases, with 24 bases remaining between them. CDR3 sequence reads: CATSATPRGGLRDGYTF. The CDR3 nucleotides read TGTGCCACCAGTGCCACCCCCAGGGGAGGGTTGAGGGATGGCTACACCTTC.

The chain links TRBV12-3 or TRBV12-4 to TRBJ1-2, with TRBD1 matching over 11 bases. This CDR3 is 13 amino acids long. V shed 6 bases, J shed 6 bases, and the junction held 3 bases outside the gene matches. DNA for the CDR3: TGTGCCAGCAGCTGGACAGGGGGCGATGGCTACACCTTC. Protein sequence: CASSWTGGDGYTF.

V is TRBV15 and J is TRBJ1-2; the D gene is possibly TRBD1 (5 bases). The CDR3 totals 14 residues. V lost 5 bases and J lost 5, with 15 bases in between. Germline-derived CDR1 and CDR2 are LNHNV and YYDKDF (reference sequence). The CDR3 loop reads CATSSAAGRYGYTF. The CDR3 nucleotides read TGTGCCACCAGCTCGGCGGCAGGGAGGTATGGCTACACCTTC.

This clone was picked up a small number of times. The CDR3 DNA follows: TGTGCCAGCAGTCCGACTAGCGGGATCGGGGAGACCCAGTACTTC. It encodes CASSPTSGIGETQYF. The genes are TRBV28 and TRBJ2-5, with TRBD2 matching over 11 bases. J gave up 5 bases and V 5 bases, and 7 bases lay outside the gene matches. CDR3 length: 15 amino acids. CDR1 and CDR2 from the germline V gene are MDHEN and SYDVKM.

The CDR3 loop reads CASSGLLAGGGDTQYF. In nucleotides, the CDR3 is TGTGCCAGCAGTGGCCTTCTAGCGGGAGGTGGAGATACGCAGTATTTT. The genes are TRBV2 and TRBJ2-3; 11 bases agree with TRBD2. Looked up from germline, CDR1 is SNHLY and CDR2 is FYNNEI. The CDR3 spans 16 residues. V shed 4 bases and J 5 bases; nucleotides not matched to a gene: 8.

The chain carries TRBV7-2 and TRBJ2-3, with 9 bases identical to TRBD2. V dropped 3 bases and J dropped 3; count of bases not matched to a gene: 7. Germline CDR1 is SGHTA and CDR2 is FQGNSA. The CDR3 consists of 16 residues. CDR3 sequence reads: CASSFRREGFTDTQYF. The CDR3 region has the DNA TGTGCCAGCAGCTTTCGGCGGGAGGGGTTTACAGATACGCAGTATTTT.

CDR3 coding DNA: TGTGCCAGCAGTTACTCGAAGGGACAACGCAATCAGCCCCAGCATTTT. It is translated as CASSYSKGQRNQPQHF. The rearrangement joins TRBV6-6 to TRBJ1-5, with D perhaps matching TRBD1 (6 bases). Trimming removed 0 bases from V and 2 bases from J, with 11 bases in between. CDR1 and CDR2 from the germline V gene are MNHNY and SVGAGI (reference sequence). This CDR3 is 16 amino acids long.

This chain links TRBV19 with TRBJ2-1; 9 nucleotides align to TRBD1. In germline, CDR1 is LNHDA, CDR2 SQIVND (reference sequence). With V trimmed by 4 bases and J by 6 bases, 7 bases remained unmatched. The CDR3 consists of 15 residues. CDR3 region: CASSRGTGRANEQFF. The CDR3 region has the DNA TGTGCCAGTAGTAGGGGGACAGGGAGAGCCAATGAGCAGTTCTTC. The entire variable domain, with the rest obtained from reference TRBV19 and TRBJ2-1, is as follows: DGGITQSPKYLFRKEGQNVTLSCEQNLNHDAMYWYRQDPGQGLRLIYYSQIVNDFQKGDIAEGYSVSREKKESFPLTVTSAQKNPTAFYLCASSRGTGRANEQFFGPGTRLTVL.

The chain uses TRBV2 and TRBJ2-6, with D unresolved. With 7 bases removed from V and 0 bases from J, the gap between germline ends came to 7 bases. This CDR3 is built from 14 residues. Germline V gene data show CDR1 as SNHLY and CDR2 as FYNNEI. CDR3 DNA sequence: TGTGCCAGCAAGCCAGGCTCTGGGGCCAACGTCCTGACTTTC. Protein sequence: CASKPGSGANVLTF.

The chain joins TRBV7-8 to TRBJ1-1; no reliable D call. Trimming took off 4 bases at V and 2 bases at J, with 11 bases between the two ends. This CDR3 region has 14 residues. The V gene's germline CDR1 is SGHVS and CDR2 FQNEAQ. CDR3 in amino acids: CASSSSRTNTEAFF. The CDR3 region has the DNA TGTGCCAGCAGCTCTAGCAGAACTAACACTGAAGCTTTCTTT.

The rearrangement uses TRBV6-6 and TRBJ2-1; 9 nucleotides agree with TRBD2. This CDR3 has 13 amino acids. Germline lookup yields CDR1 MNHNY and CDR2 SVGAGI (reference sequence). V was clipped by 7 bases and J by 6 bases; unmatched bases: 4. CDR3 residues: CASIPTSGNEQFF. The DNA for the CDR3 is TGTGCCAGCATTCCGACTAGCGGCAATGAGCAGTTCTTC.

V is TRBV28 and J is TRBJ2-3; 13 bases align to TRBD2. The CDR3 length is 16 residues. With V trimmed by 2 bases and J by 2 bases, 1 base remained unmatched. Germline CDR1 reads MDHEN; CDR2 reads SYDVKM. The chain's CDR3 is CASSLTSGRDTDTQYF. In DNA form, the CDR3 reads TGTGCCAGCAGTTTAACTAGCGGGAGGGACACAGATACGCAGTATTTT.

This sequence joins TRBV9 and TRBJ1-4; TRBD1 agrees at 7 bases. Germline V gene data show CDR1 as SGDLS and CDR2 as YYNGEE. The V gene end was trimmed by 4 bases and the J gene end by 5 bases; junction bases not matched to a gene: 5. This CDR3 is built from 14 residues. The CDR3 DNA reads TGTGCCAGCAGCCCAGGGGGGAGCAATGAAAAACTGTTTTTT. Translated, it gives CASSPGGSNEKLFF. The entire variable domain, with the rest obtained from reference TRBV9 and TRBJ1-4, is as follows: DSGVTQTPKHLITATGQRVTLRCSPRSGDLSVYWYQQSLDQGLQFLIQYYNGEERAKGNILERFSAQQFPDLHSELNLSSLELGDSALYFCASSPGGSNEKLFFGSGTQLSVL.

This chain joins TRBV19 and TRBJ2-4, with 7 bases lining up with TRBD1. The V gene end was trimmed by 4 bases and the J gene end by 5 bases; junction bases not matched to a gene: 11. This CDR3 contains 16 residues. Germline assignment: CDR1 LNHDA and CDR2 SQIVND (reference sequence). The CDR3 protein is CASSNRGRDNQNIQYF. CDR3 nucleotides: TGTGCCAGTAGTAACAGGGGACGAGATAACCAAAACATTCAGTACTTC.

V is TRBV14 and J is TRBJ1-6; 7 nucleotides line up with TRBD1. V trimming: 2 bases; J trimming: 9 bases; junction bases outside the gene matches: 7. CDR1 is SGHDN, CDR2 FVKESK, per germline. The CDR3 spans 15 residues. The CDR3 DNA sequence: TGTGCCAGCAGCCAAAGGACAGGAGGGGGTTCACCCCTCCACTTT. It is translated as CASSQRTGGGSPLHF.

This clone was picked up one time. The CDR3 here is CASSAAGGRETQYF. Written as DNA, the CDR3 is TGTGCCAGCAGTGCGGCGGGAGGTAGGGAGACCCAGTACTTC. The chain is built from TRBV5-5 and TRBJ2-5; 8 positions agree with TRBD2. The V gene's germline CDR1 is SGHKS and CDR2 YYEKEE (reference sequence). Trimming at V came to 5 bases and at J to 5 bases, leaving 8 bases not matched to a gene. This CDR3 is built from 14 residues.

The CDR3, as DNA: TGCGCCAGCAGCGCCCGGGGACTGACTAGCGGCGCCGCTTACCAAGAGACCCAGTACTTC. It is translated as CASSARGLTSGAAYQETQYF. This rearrangement joins TRBV5-1 to TRBJ2-5, with 9 bases lining up with TRBD2. The germline CDR1 and CDR2 sequences are SGHRS and YFSETQ. The V gene end was trimmed by 4 bases and the J gene end by 0 bases; junction bases not matched to a gene: 19. The CDR3 totals 20 residues.